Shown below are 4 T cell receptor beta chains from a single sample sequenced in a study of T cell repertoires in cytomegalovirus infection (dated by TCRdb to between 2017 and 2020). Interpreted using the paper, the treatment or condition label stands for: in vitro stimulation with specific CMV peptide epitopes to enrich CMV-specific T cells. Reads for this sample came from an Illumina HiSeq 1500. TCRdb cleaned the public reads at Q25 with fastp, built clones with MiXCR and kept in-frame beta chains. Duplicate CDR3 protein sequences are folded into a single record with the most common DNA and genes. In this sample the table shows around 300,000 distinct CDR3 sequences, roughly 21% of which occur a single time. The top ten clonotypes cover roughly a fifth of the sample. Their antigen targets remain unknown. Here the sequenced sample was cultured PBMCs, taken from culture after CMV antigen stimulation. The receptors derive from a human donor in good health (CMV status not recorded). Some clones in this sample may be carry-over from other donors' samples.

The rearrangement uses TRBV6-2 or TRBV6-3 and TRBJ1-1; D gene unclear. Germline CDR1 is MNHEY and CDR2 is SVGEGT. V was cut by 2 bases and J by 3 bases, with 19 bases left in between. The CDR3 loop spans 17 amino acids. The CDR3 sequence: CASSYPTGSPRDTEAFF. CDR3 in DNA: TGTGCCAGCAGTTACCCCACCGGGAGCCCTCGGGACACTGAAGCTTTCTTT.

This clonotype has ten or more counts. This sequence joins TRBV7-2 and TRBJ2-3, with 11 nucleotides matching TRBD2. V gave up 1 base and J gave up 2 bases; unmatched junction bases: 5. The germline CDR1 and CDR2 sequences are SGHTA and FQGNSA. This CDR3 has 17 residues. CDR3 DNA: TGTGCCAGCAGCTTAGTGGGGACTAGCGGACCCACAGATACGCAGTATTTT. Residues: CASSLVGTSGPTDTQYF.

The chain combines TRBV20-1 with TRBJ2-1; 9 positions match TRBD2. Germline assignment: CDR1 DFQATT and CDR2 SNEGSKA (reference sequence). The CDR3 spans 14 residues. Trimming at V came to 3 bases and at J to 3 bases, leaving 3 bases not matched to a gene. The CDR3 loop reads CSASLAGYYNEQFF. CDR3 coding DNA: TGCAGTGCTAGCCTAGCGGGATACTACAATGAGCAGTTCTTC.

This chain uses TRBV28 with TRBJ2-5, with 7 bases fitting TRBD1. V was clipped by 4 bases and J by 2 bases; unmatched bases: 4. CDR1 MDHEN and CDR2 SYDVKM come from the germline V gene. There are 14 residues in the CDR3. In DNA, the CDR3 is TGTGCCAGCAGTTACAGGGGCCCTCAAGAGACCCAGTACTTC. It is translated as CASSYRGPQETQYF. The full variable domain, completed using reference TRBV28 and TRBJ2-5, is DVKVTQSSRYLVKRTGEKVFLECVQDMDHENMFWYRQDPGLGLRLIYFSYDVKMKEKGDIPEGYSVSREKKERFSLILESASTNQTSMYLCASSYRGPQETQYFGPGTRLLVL.